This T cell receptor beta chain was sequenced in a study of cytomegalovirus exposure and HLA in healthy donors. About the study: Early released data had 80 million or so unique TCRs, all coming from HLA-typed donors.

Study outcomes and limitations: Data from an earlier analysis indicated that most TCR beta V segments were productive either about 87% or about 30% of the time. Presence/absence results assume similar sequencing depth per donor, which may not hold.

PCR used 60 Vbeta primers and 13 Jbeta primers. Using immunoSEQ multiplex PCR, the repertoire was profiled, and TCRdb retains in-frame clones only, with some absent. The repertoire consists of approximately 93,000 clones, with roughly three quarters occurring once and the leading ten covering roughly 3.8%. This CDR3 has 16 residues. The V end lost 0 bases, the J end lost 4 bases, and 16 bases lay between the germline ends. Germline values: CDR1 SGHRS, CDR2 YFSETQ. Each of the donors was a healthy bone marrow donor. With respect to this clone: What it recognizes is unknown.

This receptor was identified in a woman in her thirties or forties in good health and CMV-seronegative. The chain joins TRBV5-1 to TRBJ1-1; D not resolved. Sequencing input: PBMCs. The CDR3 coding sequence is TGCGCCAGCAGCTTGGTACCCTCTCCAGCAGGCACTGAAGCTTTCTTT. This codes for CASSLVPSPAGTEAFF. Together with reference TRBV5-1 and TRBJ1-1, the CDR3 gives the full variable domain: KAGVTQTPRYLIKTRGQQVTLSCSPISGHRSVSWYQQTPGQGLQFLFEYFSETQRNKGNFPGRFSGRQFSNSRSEMNVSTLELGDSALYLCASSLVPSPAGTEAFFGQGTRLTVV.